This TCR beta chain is drawn from a study of blood T cell repertoires in COVID-19. Study summary: Whether acute or convalescent, the COVID-19 samples came from the United States, Italy and Spain. PBMCs, B-cell-depleted T cells, or T cells were the source of the cDNA or gDNA that made up the material.

Original processing methods: Reference gene primer amplification gave estimated nucleated cell counts. The method was immunoSEQ multiplex PCR; TCRdb's version includes in-frame clones alone and lacks a portion of them. V, J and clone size are taken as reported in that table, and D and trimming were inferred from the DNA itself. This table holds roughly 73,000 clones, approximately 80% found once. The CDR3 is 13 residues long. V gave up 5 bases and J gave up 9 bases, with 14 bases separating them. CDR1 is LNHDA, CDR2 SQIVND, per germline (reference sequence). The sequence came from a woman between 70 and 85 years old with acute or convalescent COVID-19. Specimen: peripheral blood. V usage is TRBV19 and J usage is TRBJ1-5; no reliable D call. CDR3 region: CASSPSPLLPQHF. The CDR3 DNA reads as TGTGCCAGTAGTCCTTCCCCTTTGTTGCCCCAGCATTTT.